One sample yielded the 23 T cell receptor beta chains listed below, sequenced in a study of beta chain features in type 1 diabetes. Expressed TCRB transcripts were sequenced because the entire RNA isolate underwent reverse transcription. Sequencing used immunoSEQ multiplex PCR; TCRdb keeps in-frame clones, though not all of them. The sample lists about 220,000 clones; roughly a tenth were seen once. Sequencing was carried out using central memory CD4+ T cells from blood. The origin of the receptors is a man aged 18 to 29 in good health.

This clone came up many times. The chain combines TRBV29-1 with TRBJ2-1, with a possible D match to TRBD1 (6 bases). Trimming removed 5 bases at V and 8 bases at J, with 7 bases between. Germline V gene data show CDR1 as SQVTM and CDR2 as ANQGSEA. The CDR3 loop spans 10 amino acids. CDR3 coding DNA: TGCAGCGTTAACAGGGATGAGCAGTTCTTC. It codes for CSVNRDEQFF.

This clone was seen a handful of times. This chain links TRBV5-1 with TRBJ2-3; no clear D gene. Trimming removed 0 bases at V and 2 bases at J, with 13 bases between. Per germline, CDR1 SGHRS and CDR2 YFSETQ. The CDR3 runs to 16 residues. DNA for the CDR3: TGCGCCAGCAGCTTGGGGCTGCAGGTGAACACAGATACGCAGTATTTT. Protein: CASSLGLQVNTDTQYF.

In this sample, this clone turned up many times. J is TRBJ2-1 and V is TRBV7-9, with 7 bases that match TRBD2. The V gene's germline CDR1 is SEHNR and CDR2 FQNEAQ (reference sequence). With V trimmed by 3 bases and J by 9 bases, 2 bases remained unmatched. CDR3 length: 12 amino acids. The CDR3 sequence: CASSFAGVEQFF. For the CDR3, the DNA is TGTGCCAGCAGCTTCGCGGGGGTTGAGCAGTTCTTC.

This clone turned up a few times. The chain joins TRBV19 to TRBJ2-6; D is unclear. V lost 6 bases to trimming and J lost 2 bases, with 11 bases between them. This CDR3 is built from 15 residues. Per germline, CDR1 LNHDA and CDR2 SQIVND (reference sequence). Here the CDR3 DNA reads TGTGCCAGTAGAGCGATAGTCACTGGGGCCAACGTCCTGACTTTC. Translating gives CASRAIVTGANVLTF.

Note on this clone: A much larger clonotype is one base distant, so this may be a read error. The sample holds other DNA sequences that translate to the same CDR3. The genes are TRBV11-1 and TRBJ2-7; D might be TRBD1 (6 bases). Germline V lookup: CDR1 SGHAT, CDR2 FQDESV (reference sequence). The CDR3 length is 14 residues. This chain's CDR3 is CASSFRDIIYEQYF. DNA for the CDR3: TGTGCCAGCAGCTTCCGGGACATAATCTACGAGCAATACTTC.

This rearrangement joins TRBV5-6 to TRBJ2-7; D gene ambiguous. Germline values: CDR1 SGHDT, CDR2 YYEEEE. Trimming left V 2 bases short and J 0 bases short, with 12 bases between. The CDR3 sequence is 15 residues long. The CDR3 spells CASSFGPVSSYEQYF. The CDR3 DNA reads TGTGCCAGCAGCTTCGGACCAGTAAGCTCCTACGAGCAGTACTTC.

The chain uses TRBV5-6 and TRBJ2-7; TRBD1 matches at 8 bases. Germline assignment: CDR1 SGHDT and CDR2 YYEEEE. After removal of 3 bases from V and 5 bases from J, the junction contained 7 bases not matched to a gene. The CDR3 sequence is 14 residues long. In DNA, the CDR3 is TGTGCCAGCAGCTCGCCGGACAGGGTCCACGAGCAGTACTTC. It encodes CASSSPDRVHEQYF.

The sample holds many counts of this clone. CDR3 protein: CASSLALAGTGELFF. The CDR3 DNA reads as TGTGCCAGCAGCTTAGCACTAGCTGGCACCGGGGAGCTGTTTTTT. This chain links TRBV7-9 with TRBJ2-2; tentative D call: TRBD2 (6 bases). V was pared by 0 bases and J by 4 bases, with 9 bases between. The CDR3 runs to 15 residues. Germline V gene sequence: CDR1 SEHNR, CDR2 FQNEAQ (reference sequence).

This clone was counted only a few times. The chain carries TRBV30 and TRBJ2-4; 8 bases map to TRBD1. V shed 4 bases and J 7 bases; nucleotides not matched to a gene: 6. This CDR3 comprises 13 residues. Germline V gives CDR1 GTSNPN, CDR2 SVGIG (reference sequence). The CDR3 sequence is CAWTTDRGNIQYF. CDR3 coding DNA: TGTGCCTGGACTACCGACAGGGGTAACATTCAGTACTTC.

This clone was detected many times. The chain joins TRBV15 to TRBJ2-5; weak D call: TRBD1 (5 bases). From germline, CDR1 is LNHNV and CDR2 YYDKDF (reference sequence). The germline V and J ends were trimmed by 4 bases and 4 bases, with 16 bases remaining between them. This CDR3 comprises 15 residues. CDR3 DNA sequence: TGTGCCACCAGCAAACCACAGGATGCTCCAGAGACCCAGTACTTC. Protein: CATSKPQDAPETQYF.

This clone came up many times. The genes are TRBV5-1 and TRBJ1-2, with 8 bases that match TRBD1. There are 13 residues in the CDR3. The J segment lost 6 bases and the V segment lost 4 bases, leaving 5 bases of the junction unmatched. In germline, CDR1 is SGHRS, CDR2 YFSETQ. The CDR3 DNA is TGCGCCAGCAGCCCCGCGGACAGGGATGGCTACACCTTC. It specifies CASSPADRDGYTF.

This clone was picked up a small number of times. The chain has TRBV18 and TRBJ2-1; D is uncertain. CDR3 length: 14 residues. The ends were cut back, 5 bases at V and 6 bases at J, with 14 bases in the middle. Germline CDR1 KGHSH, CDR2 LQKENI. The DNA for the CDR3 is TGTGCCAGCTCAGACCTCAACGCCCGCAATGAGCAGTTCTTC. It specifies CASSDLNARNEQFF.

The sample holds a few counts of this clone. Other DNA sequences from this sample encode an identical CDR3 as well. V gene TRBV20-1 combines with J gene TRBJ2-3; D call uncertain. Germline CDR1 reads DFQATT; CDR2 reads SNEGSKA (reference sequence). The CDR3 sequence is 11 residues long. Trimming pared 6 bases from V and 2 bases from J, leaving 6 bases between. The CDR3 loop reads CSASLTDTQYF. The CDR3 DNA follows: TGCAGTGCGTCCCTCACAGATACGCAGTATTTT.

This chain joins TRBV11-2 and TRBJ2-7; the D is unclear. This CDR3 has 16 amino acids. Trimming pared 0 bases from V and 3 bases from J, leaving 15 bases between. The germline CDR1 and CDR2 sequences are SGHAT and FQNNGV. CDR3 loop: CASSLDLLSSNYEQYF. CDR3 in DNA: TGTGCCAGCAGCTTAGATCTTTTGAGTAGCAACTACGAGCAGTACTTC.

The CDR3 protein is CASSDQVEQYF. The CDR3 DNA follows: TGTGCCAGCAGCGACCAGGTGGAGCAGTACTTC. The V gene is TRBV11-2, the J gene TRBJ2-7; D is unclear. Trimming removed 5 bases from V and 7 bases from J, with 9 bases in between. From germline, CDR1 is SGHAT and CDR2 FQNNGV. The CDR3 extends over 11 amino acids.

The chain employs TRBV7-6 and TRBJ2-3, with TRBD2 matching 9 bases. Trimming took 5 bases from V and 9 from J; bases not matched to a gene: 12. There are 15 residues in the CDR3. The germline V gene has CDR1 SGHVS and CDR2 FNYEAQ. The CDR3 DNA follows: TGTGCCAGCAGCCCAGCGGGAGGCCATATTGACACGCAGTATTTT. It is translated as CASSPAGGHIDTQYF. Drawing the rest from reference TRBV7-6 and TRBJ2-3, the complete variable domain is GAGVSQSPRYKVTKRGQDVALRCDPISGHVSLYWYRQALGQGPEFLTYFNYEAQQDKSGLPNDRFSAERPEGSISTLTIQRTEQRDSAMYRCASSPAGGHIDTQYFGPGTRLTVL.

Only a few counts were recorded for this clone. CDR3 amino acids: CSVMSGAEQYF. CDR3 sequence (DNA): TGCAGCGTTATGTCAGGGGCCGAGCAGTACTTC. The chain combines TRBV29-1 with TRBJ2-7, with a tentative D call TRBD1 (6 bases). This CDR3 comprises 11 residues. Germline CDR1 reads SQVTM; CDR2 reads ANQGSEA. Trimming pared 5 bases from V and 6 bases from J, leaving 11 bases between.

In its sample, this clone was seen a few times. The CDR3 sequence: CASSPQPSYEQYF. In DNA, the CDR3 is TGTGCCAGCAGCCCACAGCCATCCTACGAGCAGTACTTC. This chain connects TRBV7-2 to TRBJ2-7; unclear D gene. The germline gives CDR1 SGHTA, CDR2 FQGNSA. There are 13 residues in the CDR3. Trimming took off 5 bases at V and 1 base at J, with 9 bases between the two ends. Based on the CDR3 plus reference TRBV7-2 and TRBJ2-7, the full variable domain is GAGVSQSPSNKVTEKGKDVELRCDPISGHTALYWYRQSLGQGLEFLIYFQGNSAPDKSGLPSDRFSAERTGGSVSTLTIQRTQQEDSAVYLCASSPQPSYEQYFGPGTRLTVT.

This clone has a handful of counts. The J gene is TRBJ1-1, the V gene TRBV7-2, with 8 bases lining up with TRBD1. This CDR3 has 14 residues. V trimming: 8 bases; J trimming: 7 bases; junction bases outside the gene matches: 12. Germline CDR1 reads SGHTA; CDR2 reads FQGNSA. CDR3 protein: CASSRGQAHFEAFF. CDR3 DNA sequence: TGTGCCAGCTCCCGGGGACAGGCCCACTTTGAAGCTTTCTTT. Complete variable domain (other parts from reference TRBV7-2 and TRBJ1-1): GAGVSQSPSNKVTEKGKDVELRCDPISGHTALYWYRQSLGQGLEFLIYFQGNSAPDKSGLPSDRFSAERTGGSVSTLTIQRTQQEDSAVYLCASSRGQAHFEAFFGQGTRLTVV.

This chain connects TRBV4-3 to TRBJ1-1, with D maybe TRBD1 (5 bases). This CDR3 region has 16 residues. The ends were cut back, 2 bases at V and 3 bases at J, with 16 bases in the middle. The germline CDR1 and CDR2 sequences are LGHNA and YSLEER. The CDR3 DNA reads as TGCGCCAGCAGCCAAACGGCCCGGGGGAGAGACACTGAAGCTTTCTTT. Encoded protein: CASSQTARGRDTEAFF.

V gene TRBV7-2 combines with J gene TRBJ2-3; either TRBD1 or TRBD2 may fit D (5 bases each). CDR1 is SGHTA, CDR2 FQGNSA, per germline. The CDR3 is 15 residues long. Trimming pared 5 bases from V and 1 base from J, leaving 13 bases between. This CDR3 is CASSSPGTRTDTQYF. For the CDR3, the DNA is TGTGCCAGCAGCAGCCCCGGGACCCGCACAGATACGCAGTATTTT. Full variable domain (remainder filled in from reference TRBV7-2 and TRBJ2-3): GAGVSQSPSNKVTEKGKDVELRCDPISGHTALYWYRQSLGQGLEFLIYFQGNSAPDKSGLPSDRFSAERTGGSVSTLTIQRTQQEDSAVYLCASSSPGTRTDTQYFGPGTRLTVL.

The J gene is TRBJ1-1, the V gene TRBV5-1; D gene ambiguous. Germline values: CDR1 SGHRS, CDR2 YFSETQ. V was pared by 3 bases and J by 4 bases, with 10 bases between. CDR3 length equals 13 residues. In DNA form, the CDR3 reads TGCGCCAGCAGCTACGGGTCCGGCACTGAAGCTTTCTTT. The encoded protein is CASSYGSGTEAFF.

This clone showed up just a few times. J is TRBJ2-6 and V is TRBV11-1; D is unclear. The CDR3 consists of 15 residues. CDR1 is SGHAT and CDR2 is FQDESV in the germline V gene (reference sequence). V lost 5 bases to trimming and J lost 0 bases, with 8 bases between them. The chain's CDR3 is CASSPTLSGANVLTF. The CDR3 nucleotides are TGTGCCAGCAGCCCCACGCTCTCTGGGGCCAACGTCCTGACTTTC.